A selection of T cell receptor beta chains follows, all from one sample in a study of blood T cell repertoires in COVID-19. Libraries were prepared by immunoSEQ multiplex PCR; TCRdb keeps only in-frame clonotypes and omits some of them. The repertoire holds over 350,000 clones, with approximately 90% as singletons. Sequencing was carried out using PBMCs or T cells enriched from blood (not recorded which). The receptors shown here come from a woman aged 30 to 39 with acute COVID-19. Each CDR3 is given with its conserved first and last residue.

TRBJ1-2 | TRBV9 | CASSLALSGTGVNYGYTF
TRBJ2-2 | TRBV3-1/TRBV3-2 | CASSQPSGGAGWGTGELFF
TRBJ2-1 | TRBV19 | CASSVRDRGFNEQFF
TRBJ2-5 | TRBV13 | CASSLGTSETQYF
TRBJ1-4 | TRBV6-4 | CASSESAAGEKLFF
TRBJ1-6 | TRBV7-2 | CASSKGTASPSSPLHF
TRBJ1-2 | TRBV3-1/TRBV3-2 | CASSHRGQALYGYTF
TRBJ1-5 | TRBV24-1 | CATSDQRTGSNQPQHF
TRBJ2-7 | TRBV9 | CASSVDPGGSYEQYF
TRBJ1-1 | TRBV27 | CASSFTAANTEAFF
TRBJ1-2 | TRBV29-1 | CSVEWTGYGYTF
TRBJ2-1 | TRBV24-1 | CATSARPEGGTGVREQFF
TRBJ2-2 | TRBV28 | CASSLAGTPTGELFF
TRBJ1-6 | TRBV2 | CASRTDRDRGYNSPLHF
TRBJ1-2 | TRBV28 | CASSFSGNYGYTF
TRBJ2-2 | TRBV5-1 | CASSPGGGTGELFF
TRBJ1-6 | TRBV6-5 | CASNEGSSYNSPLHF
TRBJ2-5 | TRBV30 | CAWRLMQETQYF
TRBJ1-5 | TRBV6-5 | CASSSGQFQPQHF
TRBJ2-7 | TRBV6-5 | CASMRADPYEQYF